Each of the 8 T cell receptor beta chains below was sequenced from the same sample in a study of blood T cell repertoires in COVID-19. TCRdb keeps only in-frame clones here, not all; method: immunoSEQ multiplex PCR. This sample has roughly 230,000 clones; around 81% occur once, and the top ten carry 5.5% to 8%. The sample was peripheral blood. These receptors were taken from a woman aged 60-75 years with active or convalescent COVID-19.

The chain uses TRBV28 and TRBJ1-6, with TRBD1 matching over 12 bases. The CDR3 spans 18 residues. V shed 2 bases and J 8 bases; nucleotides not matched to a gene: 10. Germline V gives CDR1 MDHEN, CDR2 SYDVKM. The CDR3 protein is CASSLVGTGGAGDSPLHF. The DNA for the CDR3 is TGTGCCAGCAGTTTAGTCGGGACAGGGGGCGCGGGGGATTCACCCCTCCACTTT.

This chain uses TRBV29-1 with TRBJ1-2; 7 nucleotides align to TRBD1. The germline V gene has CDR1 SQVTM and CDR2 ANQGSEA. V lost 2 bases, J lost 5 bases, and 5 bases stayed unmatched. This CDR3 has 13 residues. CDR3 in amino acids: CSVERQGGYGYTF. In nucleotides, the CDR3 is TGCAGCGTTGAACGACAGGGCGGGTATGGCTACACCTTC.

The rearrangement uses TRBV5-6 and TRBJ1-4, with 7 nucleotides matching TRBD1. CDR1 and CDR2 from the germline V gene are SGHDT and YYEEEE. V shed 5 bases and J 3 bases; nucleotides not matched to a gene: 16. The CDR3 length is 18 residues. This chain's CDR3 is CASSSDRDDGFANEKLFF. The CDR3 nucleotides are TGTGCCAGCAGTTCAGACAGGGACGACGGGTTTGCTAATGAAAAACTGTTTTTT.

V usage is TRBV11-2 and J usage is TRBJ2-5; TRBD1 matches at 9 bases. Per germline, CDR1 SGHAT and CDR2 FQNNGV. There are 14 residues in the CDR3. After removal of 2 bases from V and 4 bases from J, the junction contained 2 bases not matched to a gene. The chain's CDR3 is CASSLMTGGETQYF. Here the CDR3 DNA reads TGTGCCAGCAGCTTAATGACAGGGGGAGAGACCCAGTACTTC.

V is TRBV13 and J is TRBJ2-2; 10 nucleotides align to TRBD2. Germline-derived CDR1 and CDR2 are PRHDT and FYEKMQ (reference sequence). V was pared by 5 bases and J by 0 bases, with 9 bases of the junction left unmatched. The CDR3 totals 18 residues. The DNA for the CDR3 is TGTGCCAGCAGCAAATGGACTAGCGGATACGCGAACACCGGGGAGCTGTTTTTT. It is translated as CASSKWTSGYANTGELFF. Looking up the rest from reference TRBV13 and TRBJ2-2 gives the full variable domain: AAGVIQSPRHLIKEKRETATLKCYPIPRHDTVYWYQQGPGQDPQFLISFYEKMQSDKGSIPDRFSAQQFSDYHSELNMSSLELGDSALYFCASSKWTSGYANTGELFFGEGSRLTVL.

This chain links TRBV19 with TRBJ1-1, with D possibly being TRBD1 (6 bases). The V end lost 4 bases, the J end lost 8 bases, and 17 bases lay between the germline ends. The CDR3 runs 14 residues. Germline values: CDR1 LNHDA, CDR2 SQIVND (reference sequence). CDR3 bases: TGTGCCAGTAGTACAGAAACAGGGCGGGGGGAAGCTTTCTTT. Its translation is CASSTETGRGEAFF. Full variable domain (remainder filled in from reference TRBV19 and TRBJ1-1): DGGITQSPKYLFRKEGQNVTLSCEQNLNHDAMYWYRQDPGQGLRLIYYSQIVNDFQKGDIAEGYSVSREKKESFPLTVTSAQKNPTAFYLCASSTETGRGEAFFGQGTRLTVV.

As concerns this clone: At one end the junction does not follow the germline gene, possibly because of a read error. The rearrangement joins TRBV7-7 to TRBJ2-1; TRBD2 agrees at 12 bases. The germline V gene encodes CDR1 SSHAT and CDR2 FNYEAQ (reference sequence). The CDR3 length is 19 residues. The CDR3: CASSLRLAGAITSYNEQFF. The DNA for the CDR3 is TGTGCTAGCAGCTTACGACTAGCGGGGGCCATAACCTCCTACAATGAGCAGTTCTTC.

The chain links TRBV5-1 to TRBJ2-3; 10 bases align to TRBD1. V trimming: 6 bases; J trimming: 5 bases; junction bases outside the gene matches: 9. This CDR3 contains 15 residues. Per germline, CDR1 SGHRS and CDR2 YFSETQ. The DNA for the CDR3 is TGCGCCAGCACCAGGGACAGGGGAAGCCGAGATACGCAGTATTTT. It yields the protein CASTRDRGSRDTQYF.